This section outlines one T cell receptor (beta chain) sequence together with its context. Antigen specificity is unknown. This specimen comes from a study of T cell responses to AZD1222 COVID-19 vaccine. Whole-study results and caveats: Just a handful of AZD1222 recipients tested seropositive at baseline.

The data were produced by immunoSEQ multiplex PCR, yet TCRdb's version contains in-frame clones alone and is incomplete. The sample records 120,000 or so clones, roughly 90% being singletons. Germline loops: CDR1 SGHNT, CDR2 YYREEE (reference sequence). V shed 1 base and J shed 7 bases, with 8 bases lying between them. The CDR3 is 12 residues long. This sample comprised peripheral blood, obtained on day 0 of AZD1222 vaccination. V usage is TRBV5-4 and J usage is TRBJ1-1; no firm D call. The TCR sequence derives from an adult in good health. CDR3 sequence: CASSLMGGEAFF. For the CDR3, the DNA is TGTGCCAGCAGCTTGATGGGTGGTGAAGCTTTCTTT.